The 7 T cell receptor beta chains in this list originate from one sample, sequenced in a study of blood T cell repertoires in COVID-19 (dated by TCRdb to the early 2020s). Receptor libraries were prepared by the immunoSEQ multiplex PCR assay. The source is immuneACCESS, and TCRdb retained only in-frame sequences with V and J called. Part of the clones is not carried over; for the studies checked, unresolved V genes explain less than half of this, and the remainder is unexplained. The sample table shows roughly 360,000 clones, and 75% to 90% are seen once. Clones ranked in the top ten supply roughly 5.1% of the sample. Material for sequencing was PBMCs or T cells enriched from blood (not recorded which). Source of these receptors: a woman in her forties or fifties who had recovered from COVID-19.

The genes are TRBV19 and TRBJ1-5, with TRBD1 identical over 7 bases. The CDR3 length is 13 residues. Germline-derived CDR1 and CDR2 are LNHDA and SQIVND (reference sequence). V gave up 8 bases and J gave up 4 bases; unmatched junction bases: 5. The CDR3 is CASEGARNQPQHF. DNA for the CDR3: TGTGCCAGTGAGGGGGCTCGGAATCAGCCCCAGCATTTT.

V gene TRBV27 combines with J gene TRBJ1-1; no definite D call. Looked up from germline, CDR1 is MNHEY and CDR2 is SMNVEV (reference sequence). This CDR3 spans 14 amino acids. The ends were cut back, 7 bases at V and 3 bases at J, with 15 bases in the middle. For the CDR3, the DNA is TGTGCCAGCACCCCATCGAGGTTTCACACTGAAGCTTTCTTT. Protein: CASTPSRFHTEAFF.

The chain carries TRBV19 and TRBJ1-1; D remains ambiguous. This CDR3 is 17 amino acids long. V lost 4 bases and J lost 0, with 18 bases in between. Per germline, CDR1 LNHDA and CDR2 SQIVND (reference sequence). The chain's CDR3 is CASSTGTRRGLNTEAFF. The CDR3 region has the DNA TGTGCCAGTAGTACCGGCACCAGAAGAGGCTTGAACACTGAAGCTTTCTTT.

CDR3 nucleotides: TGCAGTGCTGAACAGGGCTACGAGCAGTACTTC. Its protein product is CSAEQGYEQYF. The rearrangement uses TRBV20-1 and TRBJ2-7; tentative D call: TRBD1 (6 bases). Trimming pared 5 bases from V and 3 bases from J, leaving 8 bases between. CDR3 length: 11 residues. Germline V gene data show CDR1 as DFQATT and CDR2 as SNEGSKA (reference sequence).

V gene TRBV9 combines with J gene TRBJ1-2, with 10 bases aligning to TRBD1. V dropped 0 bases and J dropped 7; count of bases not matched to a gene: 9. Germline CDR1 and CDR2: SGDLS and YYNGEE. CDR3 length equals 16 residues. The DNA for the CDR3 is TGTGCCAGCAGCGTAGAGCCCGGGACAGGGGTAATTGGCTACACCTTC. Amino acids: CASSVEPGTGVIGYTF. Looking up the rest from reference TRBV9 and TRBJ1-2 gives the full variable domain: DSGVTQTPKHLITATGQRVTLRCSPRSGDLSVYWYQQSLDQGLQFLIQYYNGEERAKGNILERFSAQQFPDLHSELNLSSLELGDSALYFCASSVEPGTGVIGYTFGSGTRLTVV.

This clone was counted a single time. V is TRBV30 and J is TRBJ2-5; perhaps TRBD2 as D (7 bases). Germline V lookup: CDR1 GTSNPN, CDR2 SVGIG (reference sequence). The CDR3 is 19 residues long. V was shortened by 2 bases and J by 4 bases, with 29 bases between the two germline ends. CDR3 nucleotide sequence: TGTGCCTGGAGTAGAAGGGAGGGGGTACTAAGGGCGCAAGGAGAGACCCAGTACTTC. The encoded protein is CAWSRREGVLRAQGETQYF.

The chain couples TRBV6-6 to TRBJ2-1; D is possibly TRBD2 (6 bases). The CDR3 totals 15 residues. Germline V gives CDR1 MNHNY, CDR2 SVGAGI (reference sequence). Trimming removed 6 bases from V and 7 bases from J, with 19 bases in between. The CDR3 sequence: CASRLLASVFNEQFF. The CDR3, as DNA: TGTGCCAGCAGGCTTCTAGCGTCGGTTTTTAATGAGCAGTTCTTC.